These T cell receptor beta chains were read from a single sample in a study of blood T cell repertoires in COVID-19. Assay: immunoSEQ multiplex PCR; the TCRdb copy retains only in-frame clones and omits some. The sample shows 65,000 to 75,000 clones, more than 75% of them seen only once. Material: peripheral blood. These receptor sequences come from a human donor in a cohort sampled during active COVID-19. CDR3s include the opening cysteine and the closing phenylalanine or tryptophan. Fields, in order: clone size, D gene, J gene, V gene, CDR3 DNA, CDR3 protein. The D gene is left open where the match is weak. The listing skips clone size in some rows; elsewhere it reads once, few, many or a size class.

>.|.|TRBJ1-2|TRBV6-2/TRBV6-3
TGTGCCAGCAGTTACTCCGGGGAGACGGGCTATGGCTACACCTTC
CASSYSGETGYGYTF
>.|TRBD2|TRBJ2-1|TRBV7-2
TGTGCCAGCACCCGACGGCGGGAGGGCCGGGCCAATGAGCAGTTCTTC
CASTRRREGRANEQFF
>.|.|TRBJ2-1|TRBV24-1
TGTGCCACCAGTGAGTCAGGTTACTCCTACAATGAGCAGTTCTTC
CATSESGYSYNEQFF
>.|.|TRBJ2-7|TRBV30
TGTGCCTGGAGTGACAACTACGAGCAGTACTTC
CAWSDNYEQYF
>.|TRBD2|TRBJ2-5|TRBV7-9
TGTGCCAGCAGCTTCGGACTAGCGGGAGTAGCGGAGACCCAGTACTTC
CASSFGLAGVAETQYF
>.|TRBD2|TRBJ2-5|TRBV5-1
TGCGCCAGCAGCTTAGGGACTAGCGGGAGGCAAGAGACCCAGTACTTC
CASSLGTSGRQETQYF
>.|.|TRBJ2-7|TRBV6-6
TGTGCCAGCAGTTCACCTCGAGAGAAGTTCGAATACGAGCAGTACTTC
CASSSPREKFEYEQYF
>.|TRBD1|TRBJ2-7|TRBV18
TGTGCCAGCTCACCGGGGACAGGGGATCGCGAGCAGTACTTC
CASSPGTGDREQYF
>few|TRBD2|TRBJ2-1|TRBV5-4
TGTGCCAGCAGCTGGCTAGCGGCCATGGGCAATGAGCAGTTCTTC
CASSWLAAMGNEQFF
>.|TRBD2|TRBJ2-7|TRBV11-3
TGTGCCAGCAGCCCGACTAGCGGGACCCACGAGCAGTACTTC
CASSPTSGTHEQYF
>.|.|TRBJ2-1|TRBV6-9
TGTGCCAGCAGTTACGGGACTCGGAACAATGAGCAGTTCTTC
CASSYGTRNNEQFF
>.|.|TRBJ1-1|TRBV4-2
TGTGCCAGCAGCCAAGACGCGGGGAACACTGAAGCTTTCTTT
CASSQDAGNTEAFF
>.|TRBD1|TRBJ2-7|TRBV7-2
TGTGCCAGCAGCTTATCGGCAGGGACAGACTACGAGCAGTACTTC
CASSLSAGTDYEQYF
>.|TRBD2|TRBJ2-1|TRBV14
TGTGCCAGCAGCCAAGGCCAGGGGCGATGGACTAGCGGGAGAGTAAATGAGCAGTTCTTC
CASSQGQGRWTSGRVNEQFF
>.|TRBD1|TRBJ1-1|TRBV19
TGTGCCAGTAGTCCCCGGACAGGGTCTGGGGTCACTGAAGCTTTCTTT
CASSPRTGSGVTEAFF
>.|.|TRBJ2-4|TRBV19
TGTGCCACTGTACAGGGAGACATTCAGTACTTC
CATVQGDIQYF
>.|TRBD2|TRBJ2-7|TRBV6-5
TGTGCCACTTTGTTAGCGGGAGTGAATTGCGAGCAGTACTTC
CATLLAGVNCEQYF
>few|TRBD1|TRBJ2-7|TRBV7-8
TGTGCCAGCAGCTCGCAAGGGACAGGGGGGTACGAGCAGTACTTC
CASSSQGTGGYEQYF
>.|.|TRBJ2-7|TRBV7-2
TGTGCCAGCAGCTTAAAGGGGGGGCGCGGCGAGCAGTACTTC
CASSLKGGRGEQYF
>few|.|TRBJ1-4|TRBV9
TGTGCCAGCAGCGTAGGTCAGGTGGCTGAAAAACTGTTTTTT
CASSVGQVAEKLFF
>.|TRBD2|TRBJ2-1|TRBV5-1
TGCGCCAGCAGTTCCGGGACTAGCGGGAGTTTCGAGCAGTTCTTC
CASSSGTSGSFEQFF
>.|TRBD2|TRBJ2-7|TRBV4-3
TGCGCCAGCAGAGGGACTAGCGGGAGAGGCGAGCAGTACTTC
CASRGTSGRGEQYF
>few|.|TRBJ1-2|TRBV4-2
TGTGCCAGCAGGCAAGATGACCCGACAGGACAGTCCCGTGGCTACACCTTC
CASRQDDPTGQSRGYTF
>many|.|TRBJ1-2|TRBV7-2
TGTGCCAGCAGCTTATTGATCACTTATGGCTACACCTTC
CASSLLITYGYTF
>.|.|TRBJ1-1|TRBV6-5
TGTGCCAGCATCAAGACACAAAACACTGAAGCTTTCTTT
CASIKTQNTEAFF
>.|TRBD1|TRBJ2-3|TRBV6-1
TGTGCCAGCAGTAAAGGATCGGCGGGACAGGGAACAGATACGCAGTATTTT
CASSKGSAGQGTDTQYF
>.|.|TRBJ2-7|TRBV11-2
TGTGCCAGCAGCCTGGACTCGATCGAGTCCTACGAGCAGTACTTC
CASSLDSIESYEQYF
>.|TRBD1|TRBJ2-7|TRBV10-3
TGTGCCATCAGTCCCGACAGGGGGTTACCTTACGAGCAGTACTTC
CAISPDRGLPYEQYF
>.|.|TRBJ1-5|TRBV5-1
TGCGCCAGCAGTCCGGGGGGGTCTTATAGCAATCAGCCCCAGCATTTT
CASSPGGSYSNQPQHF
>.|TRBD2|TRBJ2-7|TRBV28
TGTGCCAGCAGTTTTAGCGGGACAAGCTCCTACGAGCAGTACTTC
CASSFSGTSSYEQYF
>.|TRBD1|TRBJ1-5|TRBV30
TGTGCCTGGAGAAGACAGGGGGCTAACAATCAGCCCCAGCATTTT
CAWRRQGANNQPQHF
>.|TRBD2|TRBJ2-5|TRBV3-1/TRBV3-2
TGTGCCAGCAGCCACTTGGGAGGGGCCTTCCGGGAGACCCAGTACTTC
CASSHLGGAFRETQYF
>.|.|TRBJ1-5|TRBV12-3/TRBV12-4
TGTGCCAGTAGGGGAAGCAATCAGCCCCAGCATTTT
CASRGSNQPQHF
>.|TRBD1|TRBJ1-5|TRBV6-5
TGTGCCAGCAGTTACTCGATGACAGGGGATCAGCCCCAGCATTTT
CASSYSMTGDQPQHF
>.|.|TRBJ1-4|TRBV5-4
TGTGCCAGCAGCTTGGGAGGGTTCGATGAAAAACTGTTTTTT
CASSLGGFDEKLFF
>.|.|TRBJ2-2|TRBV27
TGTGCCAGCAGTTTTCCGCGGACCGGGGAGCTGTTTTTT
CASSFPRTGELFF
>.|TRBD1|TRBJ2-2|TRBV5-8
TGTGCCAGCAGCTTGGGCCGACAGGGCGCGAGGTTGGTCGGGGAGCTGTTTTTT
CASSLGRQGARLVGELFF
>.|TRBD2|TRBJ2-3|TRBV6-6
TGTGCCAGCAGTCCCGGGACTAGAGATACGCAGTATTTT
CASSPGTRDTQYF
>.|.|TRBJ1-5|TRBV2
TGTGCCAGCAGTGGGGACTCTCCTGGCAATCAGCCCCAGCATTTT
CASSGDSPGNQPQHF
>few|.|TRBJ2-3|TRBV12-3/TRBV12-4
TGTGCCAGCAGGGCCCTTAGCGCAGATACGCAGTATTTT
CASRALSADTQYF
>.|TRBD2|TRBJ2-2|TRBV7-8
TGTGCCAGCAGCTTAGGGGTTTCGCGGGAGTTCGCCGGGGAGCTGTTTTTT
CASSLGVSREFAGELFF
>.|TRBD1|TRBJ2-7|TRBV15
TGTGCCACCAGCAGAGATGGACAGGGGGGATCCTACGAGCAGTACTTC
CATSRDGQGGSYEQYF
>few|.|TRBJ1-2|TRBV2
TGTGCCAGCAGTGGGGGCCGTCAGTATGGCTACACCTTC
CASSGGRQYGYTF